The clone carrying this T cell receptor (beta chain) was counted between two and nine times. Antigen unknown. The V gene's germline CDR1 is LNHDA and CDR2 SQIVND (reference sequence). Between the trimmed V and J ends, which lost 6 bases and 7 bases, there was a span of 13 bases. CDR3 length equals 13 residues. Sequencing was performed with immunoSEQ multiplex PCR; in TCRdb, only in-frame clones are kept and a portion is missing. The data contain fewer than 85,000 clones, approximately 84% of them seen just once; the ten biggest clones take up approximately 18%. Collection occurred without any documented infections or immune events in donors. The data derive from a study of identifying expanded T cells in peripheral blood. Findings and caveats of the study: Differentially abundant clones: around 1.2 between replicates, 16.4 at two to three weeks, 19 to 20 at four. Across healthy donors, higher total template counts meant significantly greater roughly two-week count variance.

This chain connects TRBV19 to TRBJ2-1, with D possibly being TRBD1 or TRBD2 (7 bases each). Sequenced: blood. This sequence originates from a person aged 18 to 75 in good health. CDR3 sequence reads: CASRSQGGNEQFF. The CDR3 DNA sequence: TGTGCCAGTAGGTCCCAGGGGGGGAATGAGCAGTTCTTC.